The 32 T cell receptor beta chains in this list originate from one sample, sequenced in a study of post-analysis software for immune sequencing data. Regarding the study as a whole: TRBV segments more frequent in patients than in controls numbered several and included TRBV5-6, TRBV5-1 and TRBV20-1.

Unique molecular identifiers had been added to the TCR beta cDNA libraries. A single record per CDR3 protein comes from TCRdb applying MiXCR to the PCR reads. The sample has approximately 360,000 distinct CDR3 sequences; roughly 36% are singletons. Antigens of these TCRs are unknown. The sample consisted of blood. The receptors stem from a girl aged 10-17 years with multiple sclerosis.

This clonotype occurred a few times. The chain couples TRBV29-1 to TRBJ2-5; no clear D. The CDR3 spans 12 residues. Trimming took off 4 bases at V and 1 base at J, with 7 bases between the two ends. Looked up from germline, CDR1 is SQVTM and CDR2 is ANQGSEA. CDR3 in DNA: TGCAGCGTTGCCGCCCTCCAAGAGACCCAGTACTTC. This sequence encodes CSVAALQETQYF.

DNA for the CDR3: TGCAGTGCTAGAGAGAAGACAGTAATGAACACTGAAGCTTTCTTT. Translation gives CSAREKTVMNTEAFF. This rearrangement joins TRBV20-1 to TRBJ1-1; possibly TRBD1 for D (5 bases). Trimming cost V 0 bases and J 0 bases, with 11 bases left between them. The length of the CDR3 is 15 residues. Germline V gene lookup returns CDR1 DFQATT and CDR2 SNEGSKA (reference sequence).

This clonotype occurred a few times. The chain combines TRBV12-3 or TRBV12-4 with TRBJ1-6; the match to TRBD1 covers 8 bases. The J segment lost 10 bases and the V segment lost 8 bases, leaving 10 bases of the junction unmatched. There are 14 residues in the CDR3. The CDR3 here is CASSLGQGESPLHF. The CDR3 coding sequence is TGTGCCAGCTCACTTGGACAGGGTGAATCACCCCTCCACTTT.

The chain couples TRBV5-1 to TRBJ2-7; perhaps TRBD1 as D (5 bases). The germline CDR1 and CDR2 sequences are SGHRS and YFSETQ. The CDR3 runs to 15 residues. V was cut by 0 bases and J by 5 bases, with 15 bases left in between. In DNA form, the CDR3 reads TGCGCCAGCAGCTTGGCCGACAGTAGATGGGACGAGCAGTACTTC. Translation gives CASSLADSRWDEQYF.

This chain uses TRBV5-1 with TRBJ2-7; 9 nucleotides match TRBD1. The CDR3 is 13 amino acids. V shed 5 bases, J shed 6 bases, and the junction held 6 bases outside the gene matches. Germline V gene data show CDR1 as SGHRS and CDR2 as YFSETQ. The CDR3, as DNA: TGCGCCAGCAGGCGAGGGGACAGGGCCGAGCAGTACTTC. Translation gives CASRRGDRAEQYF. Full variable domain (rest looked up from reference TRBV5-1 and TRBJ2-7): KAGVTQTPRYLIKTRGQQVTLSCSPISGHRSVSWYQQTPGQGLQFLFEYFSETQRNKGNFPGRFSGRQFSNSRSEMNVSTLELGDSALYLCASRRGDRAEQYFGPGTRLTVT.

In its sample, this clonotype was seen a few times. The V call is TRBV4-2, the J call TRBJ2-3; 8 bases fit TRBD1. V shed 4 bases, J shed 3 bases, and the junction held 6 bases outside the gene matches. Germline CDR1 is LGHNA and CDR2 is YNFKEQ. This CDR3 region has 15 residues. The CDR3, as DNA: TGTGCCAGCAGCCGCTTAAGACAGGGGACAGATACGCAGTATTTT. Amino acid sequence: CASSRLRQGTDTQYF.

This clonotype was recorded a few times. V and J are TRBV7-3 and TRBJ2-1; 7 bases are a match to TRBD2. The CDR3 is 16 residues long. The germline V gene encodes CDR1 SGHTA and CDR2 FQGTGA. V shed 4 bases and J 0 bases; nucleotides not matched to a gene: 6. CDR3 coding DNA: TGTGCCAGCAGCTCCGGCGGGGGTTACTCCTACAATGAGCAGTTCTTC. Amino acids: CASSSGGGYSYNEQFF.

This clonotype came up many times. This chain's CDR3 is CASSQGSLGRRSSYNEQFF. CDR3 coding DNA: TGCGCCAGCAGCCAAGGGTCACTGGGGAGACGGAGCTCCTACAATGAGCAGTTCTTC. The rearrangement joins TRBV4-1 to TRBJ2-1, with D maybe TRBD2 (5 bases). V was clipped by 1 base and J by 0 bases, with 19 bases between them. The CDR3 length is 19 residues. Germline V CDR1 and CDR2: MGHRA, YSYEKL.

The chain links TRBV4-2 to TRBJ2-3; the match to TRBD2 covers 7 bases. The germline V gene has CDR1 LGHNA and CDR2 YNFKEQ. V dropped 3 bases and J dropped 0; count of bases not matched to a gene: 9. This CDR3 region has 17 residues. In DNA, the CDR3 is TGTGCCAGCAGCCATCCTCGGGGGGACCTAAGCACAGATACGCAGTATTTT. It is translated as CASSHPRGDLSTDTQYF.

Points on this clonotype: At one end the junction does not follow the germline gene, possibly because of a read error. This chain uses TRBV7-9 with TRBJ2-1, with TRBD1 identical over 8 bases. CDR3 length: 17 amino acids. The germline CDR1 and CDR2 sequences are SEHNR and FQNEAQ (reference sequence). CDR3 bases: TGTGCCAGCAGCTCCAGACAGGGGAAGGGCTCTTACAATGATCAGTTCTTC. Encoded protein: CASSSRQGKGSYNDQFF.

There are a few counts of this clonotype. The rearrangement links TRBV6-4 to TRBJ2-3, with D possibly called TRBD1 or TRBD2 (5 bases each). The germline V gene encodes CDR1 MRHNA and CDR2 SNTAGT. Trimming pared 2 bases from V and 10 bases from J, leaving 10 bases between. This CDR3 is 12 amino acids long. CDR3 bases: TGTGCCAGCAGTGACAATGGGGGTCCGCAGTATTTT. The encoded protein is CASSDNGGPQYF.

The V call is TRBV7-9, the J call TRBJ2-1; 7 nucleotides agree with TRBD1. CDR3 length equals 17 residues. V was clipped by 6 bases and J by 1 base; unmatched bases: 12. Germline CDR1 is SEHNR and CDR2 is FQNEAQ (reference sequence). The CDR3 protein is CASRDGINRGSYNEQFF. The CDR3 bases are TGTGCCAGCAGAGACGGGATTAACAGGGGTTCCTACAATGAGCAGTTCTTC.

The CDR3 DNA reads TGCAGTGCTAGCTCCGGGAGCTCCTACAATGAGCAGTTCTTC. This codes for CSASSGSSYNEQFF. The rearrangement links TRBV20-1 to TRBJ2-1; maybe TRBD2 (6 bases). This CDR3 has 14 amino acids. V lost 3 bases and J 0 bases, leaving 9 bases between the germline ends. CDR1 is DFQATT, CDR2 SNEGSKA, per germline (reference sequence).

This clonotype was detected a few times. V and J are TRBV7-6 and TRBJ1-6; D is unclear. The ends were cut back, 0 bases at V and 1 base at J, with 10 bases in the middle. Per germline, CDR1 SGHVS and CDR2 FNYEAQ. This CDR3 comprises 17 residues. The CDR3: CASSLAGIRSYNSPLHF. For the CDR3, the DNA is TGTGCCAGCAGCTTAGCCGGGATCAGGTCCTATAATTCACCCCTCCACTTT.

As to this clonotype: Mismatch with germline at one junction end may stem from a read error. This chain's CDR3 is CASSYPKRGGTDTPYF. The DNA for the CDR3 is TGTGCCAGCAGCTACCCCAAGAGGGGGGGCACAGATACGCCGTATTTT. V is TRBV7-9 and J is TRBJ2-3, with D possibly matching TRBD2 (7 bases). CDR3 length equals 16 residues. CDR1 and CDR2 from the germline V gene are SEHNR and FQNEAQ (reference sequence).

This clonotype has only a few counts. This chain uses TRBV7-8 with TRBJ1-6, with D possibly being TRBD1 (6 bases). Trimming left V 5 bases short and J 2 bases short, with 10 bases between. The germline gives CDR1 SGHVS, CDR2 FQNEAQ. This CDR3 has 15 residues. This chain's CDR3 is CASSPGGAYNSPLHF. CDR3 nucleotides: TGTGCCAGCAGCCCGGGGGGCGCCTATAATTCACCCCTCCACTTT.

This clonotype was found a few times. J is TRBJ2-1 and V is TRBV10-3, with TRBD2 as a possible D gene (6 bases). Between the trimmed V and J ends, which lost 4 bases and 3 bases, there was a span of 19 bases. Looked up from germline, CDR1 is ENHRY and CDR2 is SYGVKD. The CDR3 has 17 residues. CDR3 protein: CAISGKTGTPNYNEQFF. The CDR3 region has the DNA TGTGCCATCAGTGGAAAGACCGGGACTCCCAACTACAATGAGCAGTTCTTC.

This clonotype came up a few times. V gene TRBV7-9 combines with J gene TRBJ1-2, with unresolved D. The CDR3 is 15 amino acids. The V end lost 0 bases, the J end lost 6 bases, and 14 bases lay between the germline ends. Germline V gene data show CDR1 as SEHNR and CDR2 as FQNEAQ (reference sequence). The CDR3 spells CASSLAGGRVHGYTF. The CDR3 DNA sequence: TGTGCCAGCAGCTTAGCAGGTGGAAGGGTCCATGGCTACACCTTC.

The chain employs TRBV7-2 and TRBJ2-1, with TRBD2 as a possible D gene (7 bases). The germline V and J ends were trimmed by 5 bases and 5 bases, with 19 bases remaining between them. This CDR3 contains 16 residues. Germline V gene data show CDR1 as SGHTA and CDR2 as FQGNSA. CDR3 sequence reads: CASSHAPGGRNNEQFF. CDR3 sequence (DNA): TGTGCCAGCAGCCACGCCCCGGGGGGCCGTAACAATGAGCAGTTCTTC.

This clonotype was observed a handful of times. The V and J genes are TRBV25-1 and TRBJ2-7; a weak D match, TRBD1 (6 bases). The CDR3 is 14 residues long. V dropped 6 bases and J dropped 0 bases, with 12 bases sitting between them. Germline values: CDR1 MGHDK, CDR2 SYGVNS. The CDR3 DNA reads as TGTGCCAGCAGCTGGACAGACAACTCCTACGAGCAGTACTTC. Translation: CASSWTDNSYEQYF.

The chain combines TRBV2 with TRBJ2-5, with a tentative D call TRBD2 (5 bases). The better agreement between TRBJ2-7 and the DNA end casts doubt on the J call. Germline CDR1 is SNHLY and CDR2 is FYNNEI. This CDR3 comprises 14 residues. This CDR3 is CASSDGGRFYEQYF. CDR3 DNA: TGTGCCAGCAGTGACGGAGGCAGGTTTTACGAGCAGTACTTC.

Many counts were recorded for this clonotype. The J gene is TRBJ2-1, the V gene TRBV12-5, with D perhaps matching TRBD2 (6 bases). Looked up from germline, CDR1 is LGHNT and CDR2 is FRNRAP. The CDR3 has 12 residues. V lost 6 bases and J lost 9, with 12 bases in between. CDR3 sequence reads: CASGPLEGEQFF. For the CDR3, the DNA is TGTGCTAGTGGCCCGCTGGAGGGTGAGCAGTTCTTC.

The chain couples TRBV3-1 to TRBJ2-6; D is perhaps TRBD1 (6 bases). The V and J ends lost 3 bases and 11 bases respectively, with 17 bases between them. Germline CDR1 reads LGHDT; CDR2 reads YNNKEL (reference sequence). The CDR3 consists of 15 residues. The CDR3: CASSQGAYGKDVLTF. The CDR3 nucleotides are TGTGCCAGCAGCCAGGGGGCGTATGGGAAGGACGTCCTGACTTTC.

This clonotype appeared a few times. The rearrangement links TRBV2 to TRBJ1-4, with 11 nucleotides matching TRBD1. CDR3 size: 15 residues. Trimming at V came to 3 bases and at J to 7 bases, leaving 4 bases not matched to a gene. Germline V lookup: CDR1 SNHLY, CDR2 FYNNEI. CDR3 in DNA: TGTGCCAGCAGTGATTCCGGGACAGGGGGTGAAAAACTGTTTTTT. This gives the protein CASSDSGTGGEKLFF.

This clonotype was observed at least ten times. V usage is TRBV5-1 and J usage is TRBJ2-7; weak D call: TRBD1 (5 bases). Germline values: CDR1 SGHRS, CDR2 YFSETQ. Trimming removed 4 bases from V and 0 bases from J, with 11 bases in between. CDR3 length equals 14 residues. CDR3 sequence (DNA): TGCGCCAGCAGCCGACAGTATTCCTCCTACGAGCAGTACTTC. This translates into CASSRQYSSYEQYF.

This clonotype was recorded a few times. The DNA for the CDR3 is TGTGCCAGCAGTTTAATTTGGGTCCGAGCTAACTATGGCTACACCTTC. This sequence encodes CASSLIWVRANYGYTF. The chain carries TRBV12-3 or TRBV12-4 and TRBJ1-2; D remains unclear. The CDR3 runs 16 residues. The V and J ends lost 2 bases and 0 bases respectively, with 13 bases between them.

Turning to this clonotype: One base away lies a much larger clone, so this may be a sequencing read error. The CDR3 does not end in the conserved phenylalanine or tryptophan, so this is likely a read error. The chain employs TRBV4-3 and TRBJ1-2; D not resolved. The CDR3 loop spans 14 amino acids. The V gene lost 0 bases and the J gene lost 2 bases, with 7 bases spanning the gap. The germline V gene has CDR1 LGHNA and CDR2 YSLEER. CDR3 nucleotide sequence: TGCGCCAGCAGCCAAGATACACAGAACTATGGCTACACCTTA. Translated: CASSQDTQNYGYTL.

The V and J genes are TRBV6-2 or TRBV6-3 and TRBJ2-5, with D uncertain. This CDR3 has 15 amino acids. The germline V and J ends were trimmed by 4 bases and 7 bases, with 19 bases remaining between them. Germline V gene lookup returns CDR1 MNHEY and CDR2 SVGEGT. CDR3: CASSSTAPGLGTQYF. CDR3 nucleotides: TGTGCCAGCAGTTCCACCGCTCCCGGGTTGGGGACCCAGTACTTC.

The chain employs TRBV5-1 and TRBJ1-4; no clear D gene. The CDR3 contains 13 residues. Germline lookup yields CDR1 SGHRS and CDR2 YFSETQ. The ends were cut back, 4 bases at V and 6 bases at J, with 10 bases in the middle. The CDR3 bases are TGCGCCAGCAGCCCAGGTGGGGATGAAAAACTGTTTTTT. As protein: CASSPGGDEKLFF. Complete variable domain (other parts from reference TRBV5-1 and TRBJ1-4): KAGVTQTPRYLIKTRGQQVTLSCSPISGHRSVSWYQQTPGQGLQFLFEYFSETQRNKGNFPGRFSGRQFSNSRSEMNVSTLELGDSALYLCASSPGGDEKLFFGSGTQLSVL.

J is TRBJ1-4 and V is TRBV12-3 or TRBV12-4, with 7 bases matching TRBD1. The ends lost 5 bases at V and 3 bases at J; junction bases unmatched: 6. This CDR3 has 15 residues. The CDR3 nucleotides read TGTGCCAGCAGTGGCCCCGGGACAGCTAATGAAAAACTGTTTTTT. Its translation is CASSGPGTANEKLFF.

This clonotype was seen a handful of times. The chain employs TRBV15 and TRBJ2-1; no clear D gene. In germline, CDR1 is LNHNV, CDR2 YYDKDF (reference sequence). Trimming took off 0 bases at V and 6 bases at J, with 15 bases between the two ends. This CDR3 comprises 16 residues. The DNA of the CDR3 is TGTGCCACCAGCAGAGATAGGCCCAATCCCACCAATGAGCAGTTCTTC. Protein product: CATSRDRPNPTNEQFF.

The rearrangement links TRBV29-1 to TRBJ2-1, with TRBD1 matching over 10 bases. CDR1 SQVTM and CDR2 ANQGSEA come from the germline V gene. V shed 0 bases, J shed 3 bases, and the junction held 5 bases outside the gene matches. The CDR3 runs 16 residues. CDR3 protein: CSVEEGTGVNYNEQFF. In DNA, the CDR3 is TGCAGCGTTGAAGAGGGGACAGGGGTCAACTACAATGAGCAGTTCTTC.